This is a list of T cell receptor beta chains from one sample in a study of shared clonotypes between healthy human individuals. The method was immunoSEQ multiplex PCR; TCRdb's version includes in-frame clones alone and lacks a portion of them. The sample gives about 2.2 million clones, 80% to 95% of which show up once; approximately 1.7% is in the top ten. The sequencing sample was made of naive CD8+ T cells from PBMCs. These receptors were taken from a man aged 18 to 29 in good health. Some clones in this sample may be carry-over from other donors' samples. Both conserved end residues are part of each CDR3. The D gene is left open where the match is weak. Not all rows give a size; the values are once, few, many and, for expanded clones, a class.

>.|15|TRBD1|TRBV6-5|TRBJ2-3
TGTGCCAGCAGTGGGGGTAGGGGGCCCACAGATACGCAGTATTTT
CASSGGRGPTDTQYF
>.|12|.|TRBV6-5|TRBJ1-2
TGTGCCAGCCGTTGGGGGAACTATGGCTACACCTTC
CASRWGNYGYTF
>.|16|TRBD1|TRBV9|TRBJ2-7
TGTGCCAGCAGCAGAATTCCGGGACAGGGGGGCCACGAGCAGTACTTC
CASSRIPGQGGHEQYF
>.|18|.|TRBV10-3|TRBJ1-2
TGTGCCATCAGTGAGTCAGTTAGGGACACATACTCTAACTATGGCTACACCTTC
CAISESVRDTYSNYGYTF
>.|15|TRBD2|TRBV5-6|TRBJ2-7
TGTGCCAGCAGCAACGGACTAGCGGGATCCTACGAGCAGTACTTC
CASSNGLAGSYEQYF
>.|16|TRBD2|TRBV7-6|TRBJ2-3
TGTGCCAGCAGCTTATGGGCGGGAGGGCGCACAGATACGCAGTATTTT
CASSLWAGGRTDTQYF
>.|14|TRBD2|TRBV27|TRBJ2-5
TGTGCCAGCAGTTATCTAGCGGGAGAAACGACCCAGTACTTC
CASSYLAGETTQYF
>.|14|TRBD2|TRBV6-1|TRBJ2-7
TGTGCCAGCAGAGGAGCGGGACTGTCCTACGAGCAGTACTTC
CASRGAGLSYEQYF
>.|17|TRBD1|TRBV4-1|TRBJ1-5
TGCGCCAGCAGCCAATCATGGCCACAGGGGGGCAATCAGCCCCAGCATTTT
CASSQSWPQGGNQPQHF
>once|14|TRBD1|TRBV6-5|TRBJ2-7
TGTGCCAGCAGTTACCAGACAGGGTTCTACGAGCAGTACTTC
CASSYQTGFYEQYF
>.|14|.|TRBV15|TRBJ2-7
TGTGCCACCAGCAGGGACTCCTCCAGCTACGAGCAGTACTTC
CATSRDSSSYEQYF
>.|17|.|TRBV10-3|TRBJ1-2
TGTGCCATCAGTGGGAACCCTTTCAAAGACCACCTGGATGGCTACACCTTC
CAISGNPFKDHLDGYTF
>.|16|.|TRBV28|TRBJ1-4
TGTGCCAGCAGCCCCCCGCCCGAGGGACTCTACGAAAAACTGTTTTTT
CASSPPPEGLYEKLFF
>.|15|.|TRBV6-1|TRBJ1-1
TGTGCCAGCAGTGATAGCAGATATATGAACACTGAAGCTTTCTTT
CASSDSRYMNTEAFF
>.|12|.|TRBV27|TRBJ1-5
TGTGCCAGCAGTACAGCAGGGAAGCCCCAGCATTTT
CASSTAGKPQHF
>.|17|TRBD1|TRBV7-2|TRBJ2-4
TGTGCCAGCAGCAACGGACCGACAGGGTTAGCCAAAAACATTCAGTACTTC
CASSNGPTGLAKNIQYF
>.|15|TRBD2|TRBV27|TRBJ2-3
TGTGCCAGCCGATCCGGGACTAGCGGATCAAATACGCAGTATTTT
CASRSGTSGSNTQYF
>once|15|.|TRBV2|TRBJ1-2
TGTGCCAGCAGTGACCAGACAGCACCTAACTATGGCTACACCTTC
CASSDQTAPNYGYTF
>.|15|TRBD1|TRBV28|TRBJ2-2
TGTGCCAGCAGTTTGGACAGGGGAGGCACCGGGGAGCTGTTTTTT
CASSLDRGGTGELFF
>.|11|.|TRBV14|TRBJ2-5
TGTGCCAGCAGCCAAGCGGGGACCCAGTACTTC
CASSQAGTQYF
>.|13|.|TRBV27|TRBJ2-2
TGTGCCAGCAGTTATGGGGGCACCGGGGAGCTGTTTTTT
CASSYGGTGELFF
>once|14|.|TRBV4-1|TRBJ1-1
TGCGCCAGCAGCCAAGATCAGAGAAACACTGAAGCTTTCTTT
CASSQDQRNTEAFF
>.|17|TRBD2|TRBV18|TRBJ2-1
TGTGCCAGCTCACTAGGGACTAGCGGGGCCCCGTACAATGAGCAGTTCTTC
CASSLGTSGAPYNEQFF
>.|16|TRBD2|TRBV9|TRBJ2-1
TGTGCCAGCAGCGTAGCACGGGAGGGCTCCTACAATGAGCAGTTCTTC
CASSVAREGSYNEQFF
>.|15|.|TRBV7-3|TRBJ2-7
TGTGCCAGCAGCCTATTTGGGGGGACTGTGTACGAGCAGTACTTC
CASSLFGGTVYEQYF
>.|14|TRBD1|TRBV4-1|TRBJ2-1
TGCGCCAGCAGCCAAGGCTGGACAGGCCATGAGCAGTTCTTC
CASSQGWTGHEQFF
>.|11|.|TRBV7-3|TRBJ1-1
TGTGCCAGCAGCTTGGGGGGTGAAGCTTTCTTT
CASSLGGEAFF
>.|15|.|TRBV14|TRBJ2-7
TGTGCCAGCAGCGTTCGACGGGGCCTGCGGGGCGAGCAGTACTTC
CASSVRRGLRGEQYF
>.|14|.|TRBV27|TRBJ2-7
TGTGCCAGCAGTTGGGGGGCGGGCTCCTACGAGCAGTACTTC
CASSWGAGSYEQYF
>.|12|.|TRBV28|TRBJ2-1
TGTGCCAGCAGCTTACCCCGGAATGAGCAGTTCTTC
CASSLPRNEQFF
>.|12|TRBD1|TRBV6-1|TRBJ2-7
TGTGCCAGCAGGGACAGGGCCTACGAGCAGTACTTC
CASRDRAYEQYF
>.|13|.|TRBV28|TRBJ2-7
TGTGCCAGCACCCCAGGCAGGGCCTACGAGCAGTACTTC
CASTPGRAYEQYF
>.|15|.|TRBV19|TRBJ2-1
TGTGCCAGTAGTCCCTTCAGTGGGACCTACAATGAGCAGTTCTTC
CASSPFSGTYNEQFF
>.|13|.|TRBV5-1|TRBJ1-5
TGCGCCAGCAGGGAGGACAGCGGTCAGCCCCAGCATTTT
CASREDSGQPQHF
>.|15|TRBD2|TRBV11-2|TRBJ2-1
TGTGCCAGCAGCTTAGTAGGACTAGCGTCGGGTGAGCAGTTCTTC
CASSLVGLASGEQFF
>.|15|TRBD1|TRBV19|TRBJ2-5
TGTGCCAGTAGTCCCCGGACAGGGGGCCGAGAGACCCAGTACTTC
CASSPRTGGRETQYF
>few|14|.|TRBV18|TRBJ1-1
TGTGCCAGCTCACGTGGTCGGGGGGACACTGAAGCTTTCTTT
CASSRGRGDTEAFF
>once|16|.|TRBV7-9|TRBJ2-1
TGTGCCAGCAGCCCGACGACGGGCACCTCCTACAATGAGCAGTTCTTC
CASSPTTGTSYNEQFF
>.|15|.|TRBV7-6|TRBJ1-4
TGTGCCAGCAGCTTAGGGATGGAGCCCTATGAAAAACTGTTTTTT
CASSLGMEPYEKLFF
>.|14|.|TRBV28|TRBJ2-3
TGTGCCAGCAGTTTAGTTTCGAGCACAGATACGCAGTATTTT
CASSLVSSTDTQYF
>.|17|TRBD2|TRBV7-2|TRBJ2-7
TGTGCCAGCAGCTTAGCTGGCGGGGCGGGAGAGGCCTACGAGCAGTACTTC
CASSLAGGAGEAYEQYF
>.|16|.|TRBV7-8|TRBJ1-2
TGTGCCAGCAGCGGCCCTCTCCTTGGGGGAAGGTATGGCTACACCTTC
CASSGPLLGGRYGYTF
>.|14|.|TRBV7-9|TRBJ1-5
TGTGCCAGCAGCACCGGAGACCCATATCAGCCCCAGCATTTT
CASSTGDPYQPQHF
>.|15|.|TRBV28|TRBJ1-3
TGTGCCAGCAGTTTATTACCCGGGGACGGAAACACCATATATTTT
CASSLLPGDGNTIYF
>.|15|TRBD1|TRBV28|TRBJ2-5
TGTGCCAGCAGCCCCCCGGGACAGGGAGGAGAGACCCAGTACTTC
CASSPPGQGGETQYF
>once|16|.|TRBV9|TRBJ2-6
TGTGCCAGCAGCCCGGGACAACGCTCTGGGGCCAACGTCCTGACTTTC
CASSPGQRSGANVLTF
>.|18|TRBD2|TRBV27|TRBJ2-1
TGTGCCAGCAGTTTATCGGGACTAGCGGGAGGGCCATACAATGAGCAGTTCTTC
CASSLSGLAGGPYNEQFF
>.|14|.|TRBV25-1|TRBJ1-2
TGTGCCAGCAGTGAATGGGACAATAACTATGGCTACACCTTC
CASSEWDNNYGYTF
>few|15|.|TRBV30|TRBJ1-5
TGTGCCTGGAGTGTATACAGCCACCTCAATCAGCCCCAGCATTTT
CAWSVYSHLNQPQHF
>.|13|.|TRBV29-1|TRBJ1-1
TGCAGCGCCCGCGCGGGGGCCGCTCGCGAAGCTTTCTTT
CSARAGAAREAFF
>.|17|TRBD2|TRBV11-3|TRBJ2-1
TGTGCCAGCAGCCCCTCCTGGGGGGGACTAGCAGGCAATGAGCAGTTCTTC
CASSPSWGGLAGNEQFF
>.|16|TRBD2|TRBV28|TRBJ2-3
TGTGCCTCGACTCTAGCGGGAAATATCAGCACAGATACGCAGTATTTT
CASTLAGNISTDTQYF
>once|14|.|TRBV11-2|TRBJ2-2
TGTGCCAGCAGCACTCGACGGGCCAGGGGGGAGCTGTTTTTT
CASSTRRARGELFF
>.|16|.|TRBV5-4|TRBJ1-6
TGTGCCAGCAGCCTACACGGGGGACGCATCAATTCACCCCTCCACTTT
CASSLHGGRINSPLHF
>few|12|.|TRBV9|TRBJ2-3
TGTGCCAGCAGCGTAGGGGGAGATACGCAGTATTTT
CASSVGGDTQYF
>.|17|TRBD2|TRBV27|TRBJ2-2
TGTGCCAGCAGTCCCGGAGGACTAGCGGGAGGGTTCAGGGAGCTGTTTTTT
CASSPGGLAGGFRELFF
>.|15|.|TRBV12-5|TRBJ2-7
TGTGCTAGTGGTTTGGGTCGGGCCCTCTCCTACGAGCAGTACTTC
CASGLGRALSYEQYF